This T cell receptor beta chain was captured by sequencing in a study of cytomegalovirus exposure and HLA in healthy donors. V dropped 5 bases and J dropped 4 bases, with 18 bases sitting between them. The CDR3 loop spans 15 amino acids. Per germline, CDR1 MDHEN and CDR2 SYDVKM. Primers for the PCR totalled 60 Vbeta and 13 Jbeta. Some clones are missing from TCRdb's copy, which holds only in-frame ones; the method was immunoSEQ multiplex PCR. The sample lists roughly 180,000 clones; 84% were seen once. Study-level findings and limits: For most TCR beta V segments, an earlier analysis put the productive rate at about 90% or about 30% of the time.

Of note for this clone: Its cognate antigen is unknown.

Healthy bone marrow donors supplied every sample. The chain employs TRBV28 and TRBJ2-7; TRBD1 might be the D (6 bases). The TCR was taken from a man aged 25 to 40 in good health and CMV-seronegative. Sequencing was performed on PBMCs. The CDR3 is CASSPPGGGRYEQYF. CDR3 sequence (DNA): TGTGCCAGCAGTCCCCCGGGTGGGGGCAGGTACGAGCAGTACTTC.